The 20 T cell receptor beta chains reported below all come from one sample, sequenced in a study of CD8 T cells in ankylosing spondylitis listed by TCRdb under 2017. These receptors are not linked to any known antigen. Library preparation employed 5' RACE. Sequencer: Illumina HiSeq 2500. TCRdb itself trimmed the public reads at Q25 with fastp, ran MiXCR and retained productive beta chains. Identical CDR3 proteins give one entry, which carries the most common genes and DNA. In this sample the table shows 400,000 to 450,000 distinct CDR3 sequences, 15% to 20% of which occur a single time. The ten most abundant clones make up just over 1% of the sample. The investigation overall reported the following: Blood from ankylosing spondylitis patients appeared to be characterized by a TCR beta motif made up of under ten highly homologous amino acid variants.

Sequenced sample: blood, either unsorted or a sorted T cell fraction (not recorded which). The receptors come from a male donor with ankylosing spondylitis.

A word on this clonotype: This may be a read error, as it is one base from a much larger clone. This chain connects TRBV2 to TRBJ2-1; no clear D gene. Per germline, CDR1 SNHLY and CDR2 FYNNEI. The CDR3 is 11 residues long. V lost 4 bases and J 2 bases, leaving 0 bases between the germline ends. The CDR3 region has the DNA TGTGCCAGCAGTGCCTACAATGAGCAGTTCTTC. Protein: CASSAYNEQFF.

The rearrangement links TRBV6-1 to TRBJ2-7; 7 bases agree with TRBD2. The CDR3 sequence is 15 residues long. V lost 6 bases, J lost 0 bases, and 8 bases stayed unmatched. Germline lookup yields CDR1 MNHNS and CDR2 SASEGT. CDR3 residues: CASSPDGTNSYEQYF. The DNA for the CDR3 is TGTGCCAGCAGCCCGGACGGGACTAACTCCTACGAGCAGTACTTC.

The J gene is TRBJ2-3, the V gene TRBV28; no definite D call. The CDR3 is made up of 12 amino acids. In germline, CDR1 is MDHEN, CDR2 SYDVKM. V was clipped by 5 bases and J by 4 bases, with 7 bases between them. For the CDR3, the DNA is TGTGCCAGCAGTACGTTTTCAGATACGCAGTATTTT. Protein product: CASSTFSDTQYF. Variable domain in full (rest from reference TRBV28 and TRBJ2-3): DVKVTQSSRYLVKRTGEKVFLECVQDMDHENMFWYRQDPGLGLRLIYFSYDVKMKEKGDIPEGYSVSREKKERFSLILESASTNQTSMYLCASSTFSDTQYFGPGTRLTVL.

Of note for this clonotype: Its ends do not fully match the called genes, so a read error is possible. This chain links TRBV20-1 with TRBJ2-5, with D perhaps assigned TRBD1 or TRBD2 (7 bases each). The CDR3 has 18 residues. Germline V gene sequence: CDR1 DFQATT, CDR2 SNEGSKA (reference sequence). CDR3 sequence: CCARGLGPGLSFFETQYF. For the CDR3, the DNA is TGCTGTGCTAGGGGGCTCGGCCCGGGACTATCATTTTTCGAGACCCAGTACTTC.

This clonotype was seen a few times. The CDR3 is CASSPTTSGGSIDEQFF. The CDR3 DNA is TGTGCCAGCAGTCCTACTACTAGCGGGGGGTCAATCGATGAGCAGTTCTTC. The chain couples TRBV6-4 to TRBJ2-1, with 12 bases lining up with TRBD2. V gave up 5 bases and J gave up 8 bases; unmatched junction bases: 13. In germline, CDR1 is MRHNA, CDR2 SNTAGT. The CDR3 sequence is 17 residues long.

The rearrangement uses TRBV28 and TRBJ2-3, with 7 bases matching TRBD1. The J segment lost 2 bases and the V segment lost 5 bases, leaving 7 bases of the junction unmatched. The CDR3 has 15 residues. Germline CDR1 reads MDHEN; CDR2 reads SYDVKM. The CDR3 DNA reads TGTGCCAGCAGTGTACAGGGGTGGAACACAGATACGCAGTATTTT. Translation gives CASSVQGWNTDTQYF.

This clonotype has just a few counts. The gene calls are TRBV9 and TRBJ2-1, with 8 bases lining up with TRBD1. Germline CDR1 reads SGDLS; CDR2 reads YYNGEE. This CDR3 has 15 amino acids. Trimming at V came to 6 bases and at J to 4 bases, leaving 9 bases not matched to a gene. CDR3 in DNA: TGTGCCAGCACCCAAGGTACAGGGGGATACAATGAGCAGTTCTTC. This sequence encodes CASTQGTGGYNEQFF.

This clonotype was seen a few times. The V call is TRBV4-3, the J call TRBJ2-7, with D maybe TRBD2 (6 bases). Germline V gives CDR1 LGHNA, CDR2 YSLEER. Trimming shortened V by 0 bases and J by 4 bases, and 16 bases separated the two germline ends. CDR3 size: 16 residues. The CDR3 protein is CASSQDHGGKPYEQYF. The CDR3 nucleotides are TGCGCCAGCAGCCAAGATCACGGCGGGAAACCTTACGAGCAGTACTTC.

This clonotype was picked up a small number of times. The CDR3 spells CASSQGTGIREQYF. Here the CDR3 DNA reads TGTGCCAGCAGCCAAGGGACAGGGATTCGCGAGCAGTACTTC. The J gene is TRBJ2-7, the V gene TRBV3-1, with TRBD1 matching over 8 bases. This CDR3 is 14 amino acids long. Germline V CDR1 and CDR2: LGHDT, YNNKEL (reference sequence). The ends lost 1 base at V and 6 bases at J; junction bases unmatched: 5.

This clonotype was observed a few times. The chain uses TRBV29-1 and TRBJ1-1, with a possible D match to TRBD1 (6 bases). CDR1 and CDR2 (germline): SQVTM, ANQGSEA. This CDR3 contains 15 residues. The ends were cut back, 0 bases at V and 6 bases at J, with 17 bases in the middle. In nucleotides, the CDR3 is TGCAGCGTTGAAGATACGGGGGGGCCAAGCGCTGAAGCTTTCTTT. Translation gives CSVEDTGGPSAEAFF.

The rearrangement joins TRBV28 to TRBJ1-2, with D tentatively TRBD1 (5 bases). The CDR3 runs 13 residues. V dropped 6 bases and J dropped 8 bases, with 16 bases sitting between them. The germline V gene has CDR1 MDHEN and CDR2 SYDVKM. The CDR3 spells CASRPGHPIGYTF. In nucleotides, the CDR3 is TGTGCCAGCAGGCCCGGACACCCCATCGGCTACACCTTC.

This chain connects TRBV5-6 to TRBJ2-5; perhaps TRBD2 as D (7 bases). Germline CDR1 SGHDT, CDR2 YYEEEE. V lost 1 base and J lost 3, with 19 bases in between. The CDR3 spans 17 residues. The CDR3 region has the DNA TGTGCCAGCAGCTTGTTCAGTGGCGGGGGCGTTAAAGAGACCCAGTACTTC. Translated: CASSLFSGGGVKETQYF.

This chain links TRBV10-3 with TRBJ2-5; D call uncertain. The CDR3 has 15 residues. CDR1 is ENHRY, CDR2 SYGVKD, per germline. Trimming took 2 bases from V and 1 from J, leaving 11 bases between them. CDR3 bases: TGTGCCATCAGTGAGCCTGAGACCTCCCAAGAGACCCAGTACTTC. Protein: CAISEPETSQETQYF.

The chain uses TRBV4-1 and TRBJ2-7; a weak D match, TRBD1 (5 bases). Trimming shortened V by 0 bases and J by 2 bases, and 8 bases separated the two germline ends. CDR1 is MGHRA, CDR2 YSYEKL, per germline. The CDR3 extends over 14 amino acids. The CDR3 loop is CASSQEGVAYEQYF. The CDR3, as DNA: TGCGCCAGCAGCCAAGAAGGGGTAGCCTACGAGCAGTACTTC.

This clonotype has a handful of counts. This chain links TRBV7-9 with TRBJ2-5, with 11 bases identical to TRBD1. The V gene's germline CDR1 is SEHNR and CDR2 FQNEAQ (reference sequence). This CDR3 is 14 amino acids long. J was trimmed by 3 bases and V by 5 bases; bases with no gene match: 2. The CDR3, as DNA: TGTGCCAGCAGCAGGACAGGGGGCGAAGAGACCCAGTACTTC. Translation gives CASSRTGGEETQYF.

V is TRBV11-2 and J is TRBJ1-2; 9 nucleotides agree with TRBD1. CDR3 length equals 15 residues. Germline CDR1 SGHAT, CDR2 FQNNGV. The V and J ends lost 5 bases and 4 bases, in that order; junction bases with no gene match: 8. The DNA of the CDR3 is TGTGCCAGCAGCGCCCGGGACAGGGCCCTCTATGGCTACACCTTC. Translation gives CASSARDRALYGYTF.

For the CDR3, the DNA is TGTGCCAGCAGCCAAGGACAACATAGCAATCAGCCCCAGCATTTT. Translated: CASSQGQHSNQPQHF. The chain joins TRBV11-2 to TRBJ1-5, with TRBD1 as a possible D gene (5 bases). This CDR3 is 15 amino acids long. Germline-derived CDR1 and CDR2 are SGHAT and FQNNGV. Between the trimmed V and J ends, which lost 5 bases and 0 bases, there was a span of 11 bases.

This clonotype was seen a handful of times. The genes are TRBV5-1 and TRBJ2-2; D call uncertain. Trimming pared 4 bases from V and 0 bases from J, leaving 10 bases between. The CDR3 totals 15 residues. Germline V lookup: CDR1 SGHRS, CDR2 YFSETQ. CDR3 region: CASSQWTANTGELFF. CDR3 DNA: TGCGCCAGCAGCCAATGGACGGCGAACACCGGGGAGCTGTTTTTT.

The chain couples TRBV25-1 to TRBJ2-7; 9 bases fit TRBD1. This CDR3 region has 16 residues. V was pared by 3 bases and J by 5 bases, with 11 bases of the junction left unmatched. From germline, CDR1 is MGHDK and CDR2 SYGVNS. CDR3 bases: TGTGCCAGCAGTGAGATTCTGGGACAGGGCGACCACGAGCAGTACTTC. This sequence encodes CASSEILGQGDHEQYF.

This clonotype showed up just a few times. As DNA, the CDR3 is TGTGCCAGCAGCCAAGGGAGTTACTCCAAAAACATTCAGTACTTC. Protein sequence: CASSQGSYSKNIQYF. The J gene is TRBJ2-4, the V gene TRBV14; D is ambiguous. CDR3 length: 15 amino acids. The V and J ends lost 1 base and 2 bases respectively, with 9 bases between them. Germline V gene data show CDR1 as SGHDN and CDR2 as FVKESK.